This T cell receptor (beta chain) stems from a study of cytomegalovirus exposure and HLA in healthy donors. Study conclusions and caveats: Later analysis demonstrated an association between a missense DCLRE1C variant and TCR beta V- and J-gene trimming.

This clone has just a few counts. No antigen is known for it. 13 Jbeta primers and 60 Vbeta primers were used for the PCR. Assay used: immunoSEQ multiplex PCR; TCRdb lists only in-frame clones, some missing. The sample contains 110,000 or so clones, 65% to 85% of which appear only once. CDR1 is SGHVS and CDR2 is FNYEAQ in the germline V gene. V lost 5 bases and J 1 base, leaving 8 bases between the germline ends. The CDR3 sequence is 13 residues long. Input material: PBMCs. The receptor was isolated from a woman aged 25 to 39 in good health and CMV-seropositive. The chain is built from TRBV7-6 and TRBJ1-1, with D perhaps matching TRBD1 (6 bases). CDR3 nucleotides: TGTGCCAGCAGCGGACAGTCGAACACTGAAGCTTTCTTT. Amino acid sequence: CASSGQSNTEAFF.